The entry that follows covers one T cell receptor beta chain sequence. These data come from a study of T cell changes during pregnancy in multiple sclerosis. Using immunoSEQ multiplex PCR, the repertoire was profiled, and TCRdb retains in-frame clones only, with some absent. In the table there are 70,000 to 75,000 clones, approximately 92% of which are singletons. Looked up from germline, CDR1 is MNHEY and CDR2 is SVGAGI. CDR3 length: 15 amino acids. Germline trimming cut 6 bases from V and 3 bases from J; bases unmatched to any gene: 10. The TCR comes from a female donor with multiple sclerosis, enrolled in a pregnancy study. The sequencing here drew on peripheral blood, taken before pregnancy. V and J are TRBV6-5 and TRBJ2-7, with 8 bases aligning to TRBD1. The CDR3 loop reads CASSPVRQGRYEQYF. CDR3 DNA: TGTGCCAGCAGCCCCGTTCGACAGGGGCGCTACGAGCAGTACTTC.